Listed below are T cell receptor beta chains from one sample, sequenced in a study of radiation and T cells in renal cell carcinoma. Assay used: immunoSEQ multiplex PCR; TCRdb lists only in-frame clones, some missing. The table includes about 150,000 clones, about 87% detected once. This specimen consisted of blood, obtained from a patient whose treatment included radiotherapy and nephrectomy. The receptors derive from a woman aged 45-60 years with renal cell carcinoma. The CDR3 runs from the conserved cysteine through the conserved F or W. D genes are given only for firm matches. Clone size, where shown, is once, few, many, or a class for clones that have expanded.

>TRBJ2-5|TRBV6-1|TRBD1|NA
CASSVGTGAQETQYF
TGTGCCAGCAGTGTTGGGACAGGGGCACAAGAGACCCAGTACTTC
>TRBJ2-1|TRBV7-9|TRBD2|NA
CASSPRTSGGANEQFF
TGTGCCAGCAGTCCTCGGACTAGCGGGGGGGCGAATGAGCAGTTCTTC
>TRBJ2-5|TRBV2|NA|NA
CASRRGTQETQYF
TGTGCCAGCAGGAGGGGGACTCAAGAGACCCAGTACTTC
>TRBJ1-5|TRBV7-2|TRBD1|once
CASSRQGGGNQPQHF
TGTGCCAGCAGTCGACAGGGTGGGGGCAATCAGCCCCAGCATTTT
>TRBJ1-4|TRBV11-2|NA|NA
CASSQLGGQRNEKLFF
TGTGCCAGCAGCCAACTCGGCGGACAGAGAAATGAAAAACTGTTTTTT
>TRBJ1-5|TRBV9|NA|few
CASSSEGGHQPQHF
TGTGCCAGCAGCTCAGAGGGGGGTCATCAGCCCCAGCATTTT
>TRBJ2-1|TRBV19|TRBD1|NA
CASSPGTGVSGEQFF
TGTGCCAGTAGTCCGGGGACAGGGGTTTCAGGTGAGCAGTTCTTC
>TRBJ1-6|TRBV19|NA|few
CASSLGWGADSPLHF
TGTGCCAGTAGTCTAGGTTGGGGGGCCGATTCACCCCTCCACTTT
>TRBJ1-3|TRBV5-8|NA|NA
CASSLLRGKGNTIYF
TGTGCCAGCAGCTTGTTGCGGGGTAAAGGAAACACCATATATTTT
>TRBJ2-2|TRBV7-9|NA|NA
CASTLFGRAVTGELFF
TGTGCCAGCACCCTATTCGGCAGGGCAGTTACCGGGGAGCTGTTTTTT
>TRBJ2-3|TRBV19|NA|NA
CASSINAGPSQYF
TGTGCCAGTAGTATAAACGCGGGGCCTTCGCAGTATTTT
>TRBJ2-2|TRBV9|NA|NA
CASSVGEPGELFF
TGTGCCAGCAGCGTAGGAGAACCCGGGGAGCTGTTTTTT
>TRBJ1-2|TRBV7-8|NA|NA
CASSYGLNYGYTF
TGTGCCAGCAGCTACGGCCTCAACTATGGCTACACCTTC
>TRBJ1-6|TRBV20-1|NA|NA
CSATSNSPLHF
TGCAGTGCCACCAGTAATTCACCCCTCCACTTT
>TRBJ2-1|TRBV19|NA|NA
CASKEGRDSYNEQFF
TGTGCCAGTAAGGAGGGTCGGGATTCCTACAATGAGCAGTTCTTC
>TRBJ2-1|TRBV5-6|NA|NA
CASSLGGAPYNEQFF
TGTGCCAGCAGCTTGGGGGGGGCCCCCTACAATGAGCAGTTCTTC
>TRBJ2-3|TRBV7-2|NA|few
CASSSGPDTQYF
TGTGCCAGCAGCTCAGGCCCGGATACGCAGTATTTT
>TRBJ1-3|TRBV6-5|NA|NA
CASTDWGSGNTIYF
TGTGCCAGCACCGATTGGGGATCTGGAAACACCATATATTTT
>TRBJ1-3|TRBV6-1|TRBD1|NA
CASSWTGPGNTIYF
TGTGCCAGCAGTTGGACAGGTCCTGGAAACACCATATATTTT
>TRBJ1-2|TRBV19|NA|NA
CASRGVGYNYGYTF
TGTGCCAGTCGAGGAGTTGGCTATAACTATGGCTACACCTTC
>TRBJ2-1|TRBV19|TRBD1|NA
CASTPEGAYNEQFF
TGTGCCAGTACCCCAGAGGGGGCTTACAATGAGCAGTTCTTC
>TRBJ2-2|TRBV10-1|NA|NA
CASRRTGTGELFF
TGCGCCAGCAGACGAACAGGAACCGGGGAGCTGTTTTTT
>TRBJ2-5|TRBV18|TRBD1|once
CASSPQQGTEETQYF
TGTGCCAGCTCACCACAACAGGGGACAGAAGAGACCCAGTACTTC
>TRBJ2-1|TRBV18|TRBD2|once
CASSPPERGPRLEQFF
TGTGCCAGCTCACCACCGGAGCGGGGTCCCAGGCTTGAGCAGTTCTTC
>TRBJ1-3|TRBV7-9|NA|NA
CASSFGDPGNTIYF
TGTGCCAGCAGCTTTGGGGACCCTGGAAACACCATATATTTT
>TRBJ2-2|TRBV6-5|NA|NA
CASSYEYGPGELFF
TGTGCCAGCAGTTATGAGTACGGACCCGGGGAGCTGTTTTTT
>TRBJ1-2|TRBV30|NA|NA
CAWSVRGRPTF
TGTGCCTGGAGTGTACGCGGGCGTCCCACCTTC
>TRBJ1-1|TRBV29-1|NA|NA
CSVDTSGTLNTEAFF
TGCAGCGTTGACACCTCCGGGACACTGAACACTGAAGCTTTCTTT
>TRBJ1-1|TRBV5-1|NA|NA
CASSFSRNTEAFF
TGCGCCAGCAGCTTCTCGAGAAACACTGAAGCTTTCTTT
>TRBJ2-7|TRBV5-5|TRBD2|NA
CASSFTAGGSYEQYF
TGTGCCAGCAGCTTCACGGCGGGGGGCTCCTACGAGCAGTACTTC
>TRBJ2-4|TRBV19|NA|NA
CASSLSGTPGGNIQYF
TGTGCCAGTAGTCTATCCGGGACTCCCGGTGGAAACATTCAGTACTTC
>TRBJ2-7|TRBV18|TRBD2|NA
CASSPTGLAGGFTYEQYF
TGTGCCAGCTCACCTACGGGACTAGCGGGGGGATTTACCTACGAGCAGTACTTC
>TRBJ1-5|TRBV19|TRBD1|many
CASSTNSDREDQPQHF
TGTGCCAGTAGTACGAACTCGGACAGGGAGGATCAGCCCCAGCATTTT
>TRBJ2-7|TRBV10-3|TRBD1|NA
CAISQGDTYEQYF
TGTGCCATCAGCCAGGGGGACACCTACGAGCAGTACTTC
>TRBJ1-2|TRBV5-4|TRBD1|NA
CASSLVVGQGGEGYTF
TGTGCCAGCAGCTTGGTAGTCGGGCAGGGGGGCGAAGGCTACACCTTC
>TRBJ1-4|TRBV9|NA|NA
CASSVHPRGEREKLFF
TGTGCCAGCAGCGTACACCCCAGGGGTGAACGGGAAAAACTGTTTTTT
>TRBJ2-3|TRBV9|TRBD1|NA
CASSATGQGGADTQYF
TGTGCCAGCAGCGCCACGGGACAGGGGGGCGCAGATACGCAGTATTTT
>TRBJ2-2|TRBV7-3|TRBD1|NA
CASSPTGVNSGELFF
TGTGCCAGCAGCCCGACAGGGGTCAATTCCGGGGAGCTGTTTTTT
>TRBJ2-5|TRBV18|TRBD2|NA
CASSPYGTTETQYF
TGTGCCAGCTCACCCTATGGGACTACAGAGACCCAGTACTTC